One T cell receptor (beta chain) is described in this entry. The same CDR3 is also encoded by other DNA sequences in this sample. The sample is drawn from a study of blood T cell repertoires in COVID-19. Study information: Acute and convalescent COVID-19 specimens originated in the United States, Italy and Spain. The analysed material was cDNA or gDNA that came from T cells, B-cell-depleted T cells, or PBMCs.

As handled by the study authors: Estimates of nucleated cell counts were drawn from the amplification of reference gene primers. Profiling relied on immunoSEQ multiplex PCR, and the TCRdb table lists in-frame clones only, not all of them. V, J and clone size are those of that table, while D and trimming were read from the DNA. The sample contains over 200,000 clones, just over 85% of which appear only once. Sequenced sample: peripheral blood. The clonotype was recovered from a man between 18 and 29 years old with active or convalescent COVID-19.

The CDR3 spells CASRLGQGNQPQHF. DNA of the CDR3: TGTGCCAGCAGGCTAGGACAGGGGAATCAGCCCCAGCATTTT. The chain joins TRBV27 to TRBJ1-5, with 9 bases matching TRBD1. The CDR3 is 14 residues long. CDR1 and CDR2 (germline): MNHEY, SMNVEV (reference sequence). V shed 6 bases and J 4 bases; nucleotides not matched to a gene: 4.